This T cell receptor (beta chain) is drawn from a study of cytomegalovirus exposure and HLA in healthy donors (dated by TCRdb to the late 2010s). Regarding the research as a whole: An earlier analysis of around 600 of the donors reported roughly 300 Gb of sequence data and some 100 million unique TCR beta sequences from about 179 million T cells. Typing coverage differed by locus: A, B, C, DRB1 and DQB1 were typed in about 620-630 donors, DQA1 in about 510, DPA1 in nearly 610, and DPB1 in around 440. Across 398 genotyped donors of the cohort, an average of approximately 240,000 unique TCR beta nucleotide sequences per donor were sequenced, and approximately 17% of those sequences were non-productive. Along with the roughly 670-subject first cohort, a separate validation cohort of around 110 different subjects was used. A later analysis re-examined previously published TCR beta repertoires from more than 600 donors and added high-resolution HLA genotyping to investigate patterns of TCR occurrence. Among the roughly 410 genotyped donors, 75% to 90% belonged to the genetic ancestry cluster associated with self-reported Caucasian donors. A later genetic analysis took genome-wide SNP genotypes for about 65% of the 666 donors and used that subset as a discovery cohort. Alongside the repertoire data, information on donor age, sex, ethnicity and CMV serostatus was compiled. Using immunosequencing, the study profiled T cell repertoires from fewer than 700 subjects and related those repertoires to cytomegalovirus serostatus. Rather than using new phenotypic data, the later analysis identified candidate immune exposures from TCR beta sequences and from how often those sequences occurred across donors. About 5 DR-DQ haplotypes were handled as single units for association and clustering, since linkage in the cohort was strong. The study was designed to test whether signatures of past pathogen exposure could be identified by cataloging public T cell receptors. The study combined high-throughput TCR immunosequencing, statistical association of individual TCRs with disease status, and machine learning to predict cytomegalovirus infection status. An early release that covered fewer than 800 HLA-typed donors contained about 300 gigabases of sequencing data and 65 million to 100 million unique TCR sequences. To decide whether each TCR beta V gene segment behaved as functional or pseudogenic, an earlier analysis of 587 of the donors relied on high-throughput TCR beta sequencing. HLA typing included class I and class II loci at four-digit resolution. Every discovery cohort repertoire had been produced on one sequencing platform.

The cohort comprised 666 healthy bone marrow donors. At the time of sampling, all cohort members were nominally healthy, though unrecorded immune exposures were likely present. The donor tested CMV seropositive and was one of the 289 seropositive cohort members. A peripheral blood sample was collected from each donor, and TCR beta sequencing was performed on peripheral blood mononuclear cells. The Qiagen DNeasy Blood Extraction Kit was used to extract genomic DNA from the blood cell samples. The library was produced with the immunoSEQ multiplex PCR assay. For the multiplex PCR, a mixture combining 60 forward primers for TCR Vbeta segments and 13 reverse primers for TCR Jbeta segments was used. A multiplex PCR assay on genomic DNA amplified the CDR3 region of rearranged TCR beta genes. The amplified TCR beta libraries were sequenced on the Illumina HiSeq System as 87-base-pair reads. The paper's processing steps were these. Across the 670 or so repertoires, a later analysis counted 78 million or so unique TCR beta chains, 8.5 million to 12 million of which were shared by at least two donors. To remove PCR and sequencing errors, raw reads were error-corrected and collapsed into unique sequences using a nearest-neighbor algorithm that merged closely related sequences. V, D and J gene segments were assigned by aligning CDR3 sequences to IMGT reference sequences. For a sequence to be retained, at least a six-nucleotide match to both a V gene segment and a J gene segment was required. Rearrangements were called productive when the CDR3 lacked stop codons and stayed in frame with V and J; all others were non-productive. CDR3 was defined by IMGT convention, running from the second conserved V-encoded cysteine to the conserved J-encoded phenylalanine. The earlier analysis of 587 of the donors excluded sequences that lacked an unambiguous match to a single V gene segment. An earlier analysis of several hundred of the donors classified V segments as functional when productive rearrangements were above 56.7% and as segregating when the standard deviation between donors was above 5%. To diagnose cytomegalovirus status from the catalog of TCR beta chain sequences, a statistical classification framework was built. In a later analysis, V and J genes were assigned by comparing TCR nucleotide sequences against IMGT/GENE-DB human TR gene sequences. A later analysis assigned CDR3 sequences and most-parsimonious VDJ recombination scenarios with the TCRdist pipeline. A later analysis defined each TCR beta chain by its CDR3 amino acid sequence plus V-gene family, and excluded reads lacking a unique V-gene family. To address suspected cross-contamination and a sequencing artifact, a later analysis removed 592 highly shared, low-generation-probability nucleotide sequences. A later analysis calculated a clonal expansion index for each public chain from normalized within-repertoire ranks of inferred template counts. In a later analysis, generation probabilities were computed with a VDJ recombination model fitted to out-of-frame rearrangements, and the resulting probabilities were checked against IGoR. Hypergeometric tests were used in a later analysis to score TCR-TCR, TCR-HLA and TCR-CMV co-occurrence, with a repertoire-size bias correction applied to the TCR pairs. A later analysis estimated false discovery rates by permuting HLA or CMV assignments 20 times. In a later analysis, co-occurring TCRs were grouped using DBSCAN, with TCRdist sequence similarity added in when clustering inside HLA-allele-positive subsets. Repertoires with fewer than 30,000 or more than 120,000 public chains were left out of co-occurrence clustering, as were five repertoires with anomalous nucleotide sharing. TCRdb re-hosts the immuneACCESS table, in-frame sequences only. Its copies lack some clones; in the studies checked, an unresolved V gene accounts for under half of them, and the cause for the rest is not known. The V and J calls and clone size were taken over from that table, and D and trimming were inferred from the DNA. The sample includes around 120,000 clones, with under 80% observed a single time. The ten largest clones capture approximately 31% of the sample.

Remarks on this clone: It lacks a known antigen. No qualities accompany the bases; no much larger clone lies one base away.

There are 16 amino acids in the CDR3, from cysteine to phenylalanine inclusive. The retained sequence is limited to the CDR3, 48 bases, with the frame set at the first base. The germline V end is reduced by 7 bases and the J end by 4 bases; junction bases left unmatched: 14. The germline V gene encodes CDR1 MNHEY and CDR2 SMNVEV (reference sequence). Findings and caveats that apply to the study as a whole: Immune exposure information for the cohort was limited to CMV serostatus. The authors suggested that the approach could potentially be generalized to other disease states and immunological phenotypes. Because counts were too low, seventeen rarely observed V segments, including chromosome 9 orphons, were left out of the earlier analysis of 587 of the donors. In a later analysis, over 15,000 TCR beta sequences were associated with specific HLA alleles at a false discovery rate of 0.05. Some IMGT-functional V segments, including TRBV6-2 and TRBV6-3, could not be told apart with the 87-base-pair reads, so those segments were excluded. Sequencing depth was assumed to be roughly uniform across donors in the presence/absence analyses, though that assumption may not hold. The classifier was reported to diagnose cytomegalovirus status with high specificity and sensitivity in both the original and validation cohorts. Broadly in line with IMGT annotations, most TCR beta V segments showed up in productive rearrangements about 87% or about 30% of the time in an earlier analysis of 587 of the donors. Linkage disequilibrium might explain the correlated functional status among segregating V segments, but an unknown experimental factor could not be ruled out. A later analysis found that most CMV-associated TCR beta chains appeared HLA-restricted, with HLA associations seemingly driven largely by CMV exposure. Several of the top co-occurrence clusters appeared to be linked to parvovirus B19, influenza, CMV and Epstein-Barr virus, according to a later analysis. In a later genetic analysis, a missense DCLRE1C variant was associated with V-gene and J-gene trimming of TCR beta chains, and the association was replicated in an independent cohort. In a later analysis, TCR association rates were found to vary across HLA loci, with the most associated TCRs seen for DRB1 alleles and the fewest for HLA-C alleles. In the study, some 160 TCR beta chains were listed as associated with cytomegalovirus. Across donors, most TCR sequences were observed very rarely, whereas some public TCRs were present in many individuals. A few of the identified cytomegalovirus-associated TCR beta chains were confirmed in vitro to be specific for cytomegalovirus antigens. In a later analysis, HLA-associated TCR beta chains showed more clonal expansion and lower generation probabilities than non-associated chains that were equally common. Because HLA typing was unavailable for some donors at each locus, only the typed subset was used in association tests. In this cohort, only TCR beta chains were sequenced, and detectable features were limited by the absence of alpha or paired-chain data. A further reported finding was that TCR beta sequences accurately predicted the HLA-A and HLA-B alleles for most subjects in the first cohort. A cluster of highly shared sequence variants was judged likely to represent a technical artifact of the sequencing pipeline. In a later genetic analysis, fewer N-insertions in productive TCRs were reported among donors in an Asian-associated ancestry cluster than the roughly 710-donor mean. Strong co-occurrence of HLA alleles, especially DR and DQ, made assigning TCR associations to individual alleles difficult.

The chain employs TRBV27 and TRBJ1-2; a stretch of 8 junction bases matches TRBD1. The sequenced sample consisted of PBMCs. This receptor was obtained from a man between 60 and 75 years old in good health and CMV-seropositive. The CDR3 loop reads CASNPGRGLKVYGYTF. The DNA sequence is as follows: TGTGCCAGCAACCCGGGCAGGGGGCTAAAGGTCTATGGCTACACCTTC.